These T cell receptor beta chains were read from a single sample in a study of identical twins. From the 5' RACE reads, TCRdb called clonotypes with MiXCR, one entry per CDR3 protein. The table shows a few hundred thousand distinct CDR3 sequences, with around 18% occurring only once. Sequencing used naive T cells sorted from blood. Source of these receptors: a man in his forties or fifties in good health. The CDR3 runs from the conserved cysteine through the conserved F or W. Each record gives: J gene, V gene, D gene, clone size, CDR3 DNA, CDR3 protein. D genes are given only for firm matches. Part of the rows lack a size; the others show once, few, many or a class for expanded clones.

J gene: TRBJ2-1
V gene: TRBV28
D gene: -
clone size: -
CDR3 DNA: TGTGCCAGCAGTTTAATGTCCAGGCAATCCTACAATGAGCAGTTCTTC
CDR3 protein: CASSLMSRQSYNEQFF

J gene: TRBJ2-1
V gene: TRBV6-5
D gene: -
clone size: many
CDR3 DNA: TGTGCCAGCAGTTACGGGCAGGACCCAAGCTCCTACAATGAGCAGTTCTTC
CDR3 protein: CASSYGQDPSSYNEQFF

J gene: TRBJ1-1
V gene: TRBV5-1
D gene: TRBD1
clone size: many
CDR3 DNA: TGCGCCAGCAGCTTGATGACAGGGGGGAGCACTGAAGCTTTCTTT
CDR3 protein: CASSLMTGGSTEAFF

J gene: TRBJ2-2
V gene: TRBV27
D gene: -
clone size: few
CDR3 DNA: TGTGCCAGCAGTGGAGGGAACACCGGGGAGCTGTTTTTT
CDR3 protein: CASSGGNTGELFF

J gene: TRBJ2-2
V gene: TRBV5-5
D gene: -
clone size: many
CDR3 DNA: TGTGCCAGCAGCTTGGTGGGGGGTAGTCCCGGGGAGCTGTTTTTT
CDR3 protein: CASSLVGGSPGELFF

J gene: TRBJ2-7
V gene: TRBV5-1
D gene: -
clone size: few
CDR3 DNA: TGCGCCAGCAGCCGACCGACAGACTCCTACGAGCAGTACTTC
CDR3 protein: CASSRPTDSYEQYF

J gene: TRBJ2-7
V gene: TRBV12-3/TRBV12-4
D gene: TRBD2
clone size: many
CDR3 DNA: TGTGCCAGCAGTTCGAGAGGGGTAGCGGGGGGCGGCTACGAGCAGTACTTC
CDR3 protein: CASSSRGVAGGGYEQYF

J gene: TRBJ1-4
V gene: TRBV4-2
D gene: -
clone size: -
CDR3 DNA: TGTGCCAGCAGCCAAGCTAGAGGTGCTGAAAAACTGTTTTTT
CDR3 protein: CASSQARGAEKLFF

J gene: TRBJ2-7
V gene: TRBV5-1
D gene: -
clone size: few
CDR3 DNA: TGCGCCAGCCGCTATGGCCCTTCCTACGAGCAGTACTTC
CDR3 protein: CASRYGPSYEQYF

J gene: TRBJ2-3
V gene: TRBV11-2
D gene: -
clone size: many
CDR3 DNA: TGTGCCAGCAGCTTAGATCCGGTCAGCACAGATACGCAGTATTTT
CDR3 protein: CASSLDPVSTDTQYF

J gene: TRBJ2-7
V gene: TRBV5-1
D gene: TRBD2
clone size: few
CDR3 DNA: TGCGCCAGCAGCTTGTTTAGCGGGAGAAGCTACGAGCAGTACTTC
CDR3 protein: CASSLFSGRSYEQYF

J gene: TRBJ2-5
V gene: TRBV20-1
D gene: TRBD1
clone size: few
CDR3 DNA: TGCAGTAGCGACAGGGGTGGCGAAGAGACCCAGTACTTC
CDR3 protein: CSSDRGGEETQYF

J gene: TRBJ1-5
V gene: TRBV7-6
D gene: -
clone size: many
CDR3 DNA: TGTGCCAGCAGCTTAGACATAGGGGGCAATCAGCCCCAGCATTTT
CDR3 protein: CASSLDIGGNQPQHF

J gene: TRBJ2-4
V gene: TRBV29-1
D gene: -
clone size: few
CDR3 DNA: TGCAGCGCGGCTAGGGGGGCCAAAAACATTCAGTACTTC
CDR3 protein: CSAARGAKNIQYF

J gene: TRBJ2-2
V gene: TRBV4-3
D gene: -
clone size: -
CDR3 DNA: TGCGCCAGCAGCCAAGATCAGTATATCGGGGAGCTGTTTTTT
CDR3 protein: CASSQDQYIGELFF

J gene: TRBJ2-7
V gene: TRBV7-6
D gene: -
clone size: few
CDR3 DNA: TGTGCCAGCAGCTTAGGGGAATCAGGGTACGAGCAGTACTTC
CDR3 protein: CASSLGESGYEQYF

J gene: TRBJ2-6
V gene: TRBV29-1
D gene: -
clone size: -
CDR3 DNA: TGCAGCGTTGAGGAGATCAGGGAACAGTCTGGGGCCAACGTCCTGACTTTC
CDR3 protein: CSVEEIREQSGANVLTF

J gene: TRBJ2-7
V gene: TRBV6-5
D gene: TRBD2
clone size: few
CDR3 DNA: TGTGCCAGCAGTTCGGCGGGACTAGCCTTCTACGAGCAGTACTTC
CDR3 protein: CASSSAGLAFYEQYF

J gene: TRBJ2-1
V gene: TRBV4-1
D gene: -
clone size: -
CDR3 DNA: TGCGCCAGCAGCCGAGGACCCCGGGGTTACAATGAGCAGTTCTTC
CDR3 protein: CASSRGPRGYNEQFF

J gene: TRBJ1-2
V gene: TRBV4-2
D gene: -
clone size: -
CDR3 DNA: TGTGCCAGCAGCCAAGTTGGTGCAGTGAACTATGGCTACACCTTC
CDR3 protein: CASSQVGAVNYGYTF

J gene: TRBJ1-2
V gene: TRBV4-3
D gene: -
clone size: few
CDR3 DNA: TGCGCCAGCAGCCCAACGATATGGAGCTATGGCTACACCTTC
CDR3 protein: CASSPTIWSYGYTF

J gene: TRBJ1-1
V gene: TRBV29-1
D gene: -
clone size: -
CDR3 DNA: TGCAGCGTTTTACCCTCCCAGGGGGAAGCTTTCTTT
CDR3 protein: CSVLPSQGEAFF

J gene: TRBJ1-1
V gene: TRBV4-1
D gene: -
clone size: -
CDR3 DNA: TGCGCCAGCAGCCAAGGCCCCTTGAACACTGAAGCTTTCTTT
CDR3 protein: CASSQGPLNTEAFF

J gene: TRBJ2-1
V gene: TRBV29-1
D gene: TRBD2
clone size: many
CDR3 DNA: TGCAGCGTTGAAGATGGGCGGGAGGGCCGCGATGAGCAGTTCTTC
CDR3 protein: CSVEDGREGRDEQFF

J gene: TRBJ2-2
V gene: TRBV6-5
D gene: TRBD1
clone size: few
CDR3 DNA: TGTGCCAGCAGTTCCGTGGGCGGACAGGGACCTTTCGGGGAGCTGTTTTTT
CDR3 protein: CASSSVGGQGPFGELFF

J gene: TRBJ2-7
V gene: TRBV20-1
D gene: -
clone size: few
CDR3 DNA: TGCAGTGGGAGAGGACAGTGGAACTACGAGCAGTACTTC
CDR3 protein: CSGRGQWNYEQYF

J gene: TRBJ1-1
V gene: TRBV19
D gene: -
clone size: -
CDR3 DNA: TGTGCCAGTAGTGACGGATGGAACACTGAAGCTTTCTTT
CDR3 protein: CASSDGWNTEAFF

J gene: TRBJ2-1
V gene: TRBV5-1
D gene: TRBD2
clone size: -
CDR3 DNA: TGCGCCAGCAGCCAATTAGCGGGGGGGAACAATGAGCAGTTCTTC
CDR3 protein: CASSQLAGGNNEQFF

J gene: TRBJ2-1
V gene: TRBV7-9
D gene: TRBD1
clone size: -
CDR3 DNA: TGTGCCAGCAGCGCCATCGGGACAGGGGCCTACAATGAGCAGTTCTTC
CDR3 protein: CASSAIGTGAYNEQFF

J gene: TRBJ1-5
V gene: TRBV28
D gene: -
clone size: -
CDR3 DNA: TGTGCCAGCAGTCCCAACTCCGGGATCCCTTATAGCAATCAGCCCCAGCATTTT
CDR3 protein: CASSPNSGIPYSNQPQHF

J gene: TRBJ2-5
V gene: TRBV5-1
D gene: -
clone size: -
CDR3 DNA: TGCGCCAGCAGTTACTGGGGACGAACCGAAGAGACCCAGTACTTC
CDR3 protein: CASSYWGRTEETQYF

J gene: TRBJ2-5
V gene: TRBV20-1
D gene: TRBD2
clone size: few
CDR3 DNA: TGCAGTGCTAGGGTCGCAGCGGGAGAGGTGGAGACCCAGTACTTC
CDR3 protein: CSARVAAGEVETQYF

J gene: TRBJ1-6
V gene: TRBV4-3
D gene: -
clone size: many
CDR3 DNA: TGCGCCAGTGGAAGCGGGGATTCACCCCTCCACTTT
CDR3 protein: CASGSGDSPLHF

J gene: TRBJ1-5
V gene: TRBV12-3/TRBV12-4
D gene: TRBD1
clone size: many
CDR3 DNA: TGTGCCAGCAGTTTGACAGGGGGCGCGGGTCAGCCCCAGCATTTT
CDR3 protein: CASSLTGGAGQPQHF

J gene: TRBJ2-1
V gene: TRBV18
D gene: TRBD2
clone size: -
CDR3 DNA: TGTGCCAGCTCACCACCGTCGGGGGGGTACAATGAGCAGTTCTTC
CDR3 protein: CASSPPSGGYNEQFF

J gene: TRBJ2-5
V gene: TRBV15
D gene: -
clone size: many
CDR3 DNA: TGTGCCACCAGCACCTGGAAGTATTTTACTCTTCTGGGAGAGACCCAGTACTTC
CDR3 protein: CATSTWKYFTLLGETQYF

J gene: TRBJ1-2
V gene: TRBV7-9
D gene: -
clone size: -
CDR3 DNA: TGTGCCAGCAGACCGACAGCCGAGGCGGGAGGCTACACCTTC
CDR3 protein: CASRPTAEAGGYTF

J gene: TRBJ2-7
V gene: TRBV11-1
D gene: TRBD2
clone size: many
CDR3 DNA: TGTGCCAGCAGCCCGGGACTAGCGGGGGGGCCCCAATATTACGAGCAGTACTTC
CDR3 protein: CASSPGLAGGPQYYEQYF

J gene: TRBJ1-1
V gene: TRBV15
D gene: -
clone size: few
CDR3 DNA: TGTGCCACCAGCAGAGACCTGACCTGGGCTTTCTTT
CDR3 protein: CATSRDLTWAFF

J gene: TRBJ2-7
V gene: TRBV3-1
D gene: -
clone size: many
CDR3 DNA: TGTGCCAGCAGCCAAGGCCGGAGATCCTACGAGCAGTACTTC
CDR3 protein: CASSQGRRSYEQYF

J gene: TRBJ2-2
V gene: TRBV29-1
D gene: TRBD1
clone size: -
CDR3 DNA: TGCAGCCAACCAGCAACAGGGGGGAACACCGGGGAGCTGTTTTTT
CDR3 protein: CSQPATGGNTGELFF

J gene: TRBJ2-3
V gene: TRBV27
D gene: -
clone size: many
CDR3 DNA: TGTGCCAGCAGTTTATGGGCCCTCGGTACAGATACGCAGTATTTT
CDR3 protein: CASSLWALGTDTQYF

J gene: TRBJ2-6
V gene: TRBV6-5
D gene: -
clone size: many
CDR3 DNA: TGTGCCAGCAGTTACTCGAGTCGGGTCTCTGGGGCCAACGTCCTGACTTTC
CDR3 protein: CASSYSSRVSGANVLTF

J gene: TRBJ2-1
V gene: TRBV20-1
D gene: TRBD1
clone size: few
CDR3 DNA: TGCAGTGCTAGCAGGACAGGGGTGGGAAATGAGCAGTTCTTC
CDR3 protein: CSASRTGVGNEQFF

J gene: TRBJ2-2
V gene: TRBV20-1
D gene: TRBD2
clone size: -
CDR3 DNA: TGCAGTGTCCAGAGGCGGGGGGGCCCAGGTGGGGAGCTGTTTTTT
CDR3 protein: CSVQRRGGPGGELFF

J gene: TRBJ2-5
V gene: TRBV20-1
D gene: -
clone size: many
CDR3 DNA: TGCAGTGCTATCCCTCTTTCTGTGTCTAGCTTAGAGACCCAGTACTTC
CDR3 protein: CSAIPLSVSSLETQYF

J gene: TRBJ2-2
V gene: TRBV20-1
D gene: TRBD2
clone size: -
CDR3 DNA: TGCAGTGCGGTCGGACTAGCGGGAGCCCCCGGGGAGCTGTTTTTT
CDR3 protein: CSAVGLAGAPGELFF

J gene: TRBJ2-1
V gene: TRBV5-5
D gene: TRBD2
clone size: -
CDR3 DNA: TGTGCCAGCAGCTGGAGGACTAGCGGGAGGAACAATGAGCAGTTCTTC
CDR3 protein: CASSWRTSGRNNEQFF

J gene: TRBJ2-1
V gene: TRBV5-1
D gene: TRBD2
clone size: many
CDR3 DNA: TGCGCCAGCAGCGTACCCCTACCGCCGGGACTAGCGGGAGGTAATGAGCAGTTCTTC
CDR3 protein: CASSVPLPPGLAGGNEQFF

J gene: TRBJ2-3
V gene: TRBV15
D gene: -
clone size: once
CDR3 DNA: TGTGCCACCAGCAGAGGACAGGGGGCGGTTCTAGCGGGAGCTGATACTAGCACAGATACGCAGTATTTT
CDR3 protein: CATSRGQGAVLAGADTSTDTQYF

J gene: TRBJ2-4
V gene: TRBV7-2
D gene: TRBD2
clone size: few
CDR3 DNA: TGTGCCAGCAGCCCCCCCCGGGAGGTTACGAACATTCAGTACTTC
CDR3 protein: CASSPPREVTNIQYF

J gene: TRBJ1-4
V gene: TRBV6-1
D gene: -
clone size: few
CDR3 DNA: TGTGCCAGCAGTCTGACCGGAGATATTAATGAAAAACTGTTTTTT
CDR3 protein: CASSLTGDINEKLFF

J gene: TRBJ1-4
V gene: TRBV4-3
D gene: -
clone size: many
CDR3 DNA: TGCGCCAGCAGCCAAGCGATACCCCGACGGAATAATGAAAAACTGTTTTTT
CDR3 protein: CASSQAIPRRNNEKLFF

J gene: TRBJ2-1
V gene: TRBV18
D gene: TRBD1
clone size: -
CDR3 DNA: TGTGCCAGCTCTATCCGGGACAGGTACAATGAGCAGTTCTTC
CDR3 protein: CASSIRDRYNEQFF

J gene: TRBJ2-7
V gene: TRBV5-6
D gene: -
clone size: -
CDR3 DNA: TGTGCCAGCAGCTTTTCTGAGCGGGCCTCCTACGAGCAGTACTTC
CDR3 protein: CASSFSERASYEQYF

J gene: TRBJ2-1
V gene: TRBV6-2/TRBV6-3
D gene: -
clone size: -
CDR3 DNA: TGTGCCAGCAGCGAAACGACCAGAAATGAGCAGTTCTTC
CDR3 protein: CASSETTRNEQFF

J gene: TRBJ2-2
V gene: TRBV7-6
D gene: -
clone size: -
CDR3 DNA: TGTGCCAGCAGCTTAATTCCGGGGGCCACCGGGGAGCTGTTTTTT
CDR3 protein: CASSLIPGATGELFF

J gene: TRBJ2-1
V gene: TRBV30
D gene: TRBD1
clone size: once
CDR3 DNA: TGTGCCTGGAGTGGTGGGACAGGGTTTTACAATGAGCAGTTCTTC
CDR3 protein: CAWSGGTGFYNEQFF